This record looks at one TCR beta chain sequence and its context. Its antigen is as yet unknown. The sample originates from a study of tumor and adjacent non-tumor tissue in lung cancer. A modified ARM-PCR protocol with three rounds of nested PCR amplified TCRbeta. TCRdb re-derived calls from the multiplex PCR reads in MiXCR, one entry per CDR3 protein. This table holds fewer than 45,000 distinct CDR3 sequences, roughly two thirds found once. Notes on the study in general: Higher tumor TCR diversity was associated with shorter survival.

The CDR3 has 16 amino acids. The V gene end was trimmed by 5 bases and the J gene end by 7 bases; junction bases not matched to a gene: 14. Germline assignment: CDR1 SGHNT and CDR2 YENEEA. This sample's RNA came from whole unsorted tissue. More than 3 cm separated this lung sample from the edge of the tumor. The TCR originated in a woman in her thirties or forties with non-small cell lung cancer. Sequencing input: distant non-tumor lung tissue. The chain carries TRBV11-3 and TRBJ2-1; TRBD2 aligns across 7 bases. The CDR3 nucleotides are TGTGCCAGCAGCGATCCTGGTCTAGCGGCCAAGAATGAGCAGTTCTTC. Its protein is CASSDPGLAAKNEQFF.